Here is one TCR beta chain with its context. Its specificity is not known. V lost 0 bases to trimming and J lost 7 bases, with 7 bases between them. The CDR3 has 14 residues. CDR1 is MGHDK and CDR2 is SYGVNS in the germline V gene. These data come from a study of identifying expanded T cells in peripheral blood. Study-wide findings and caveats: Across healthy donors, higher total template counts meant significantly greater roughly two-week count variance.

Repertoires were generated with immunoSEQ multiplex PCR, while TCRdb's copy carries only in-frame clones and drops some. The data show about 86,000 clones, approximately 84% seen once. No infections or other immune events were documented during collection. The V and J genes are TRBV25-1 and TRBJ1-6, with D unclear. The sequenced material came from blood. This TCR came from a person aged 18 to 75 in good health. CDR3: CASSEYNRNSPLHF. As DNA, the CDR3 is TGTGCCAGCAGTGAATATAACCGAAATTCACCCCTCCACTTT.